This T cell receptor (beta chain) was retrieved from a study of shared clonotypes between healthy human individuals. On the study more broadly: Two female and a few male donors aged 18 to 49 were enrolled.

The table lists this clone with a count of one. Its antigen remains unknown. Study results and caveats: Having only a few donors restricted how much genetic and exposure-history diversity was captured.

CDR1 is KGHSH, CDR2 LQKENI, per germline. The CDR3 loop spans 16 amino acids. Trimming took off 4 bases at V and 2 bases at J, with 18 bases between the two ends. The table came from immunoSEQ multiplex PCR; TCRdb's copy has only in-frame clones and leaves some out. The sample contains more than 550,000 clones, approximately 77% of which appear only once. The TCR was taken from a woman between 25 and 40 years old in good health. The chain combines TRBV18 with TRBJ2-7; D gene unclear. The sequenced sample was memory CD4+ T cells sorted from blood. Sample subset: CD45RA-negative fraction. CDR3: CASSRSPDGKPYEQYF. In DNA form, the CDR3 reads TGTGCCAGCTCACGCAGTCCAGACGGAAAACCCTACGAGCAGTACTTC. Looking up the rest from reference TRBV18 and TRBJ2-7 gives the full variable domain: NAGVMQNPRHLVRRRGQEARLRCSPMKGHSHVYWYRQLPEEGLKFMVYLQKENIIDESGMPKERFSAEFPKEGPSILRIQQVVRGDSAAYFCASSRSPDGKPYEQYFGPGTRLTVT.